Listed below are T cell receptor beta chains from one sample, sequenced in a study of blood T cell repertoires in COVID-19. Sequenced by immunoSEQ multiplex PCR; TCRdb stores in-frame clones only, minus some. The data show fewer than 130,000 clones, 85% to 90% seen once. Material for sequencing was peripheral blood. These receptors were obtained from a woman in her forties or fifties with acute or convalescent COVID-19. The CDR3 runs from the conserved cysteine through the conserved F or W. Each record gives: J gene, D gene, clone size, V gene, CDR3 protein, CDR3 DNA. The D gene is left open where the match is weak. Rows may omit the clone size; those that give it use once, few, many or a size class.

TRBJ1-1 | TRBD1 | once | TRBV19 | CASGTGLTNTEAFF | TGTGCCAGTGGGACAGGGCTGACGAACACTGAAGCTTTCTTT
TRBJ2-7 | TRBD1 | - | TRBV6-5 | CASSRQGASYEQYF | TGTGCCAGCAGTCGACAGGGGGCCTCCTACGAGCAGTACTTC
TRBJ1-6 | TRBD1 | - | TRBV6-5 | CASRRQGRSPLHF | TGTGCCAGCAGGCGACAGGGTCGCTCACCCCTCCACTTT
TRBJ2-7 | TRBD1 | - | TRBV24-1 | CATSDIGQGGYEQYF | TGTGCCACCAGTGATATCGGACAGGGCGGATACGAGCAGTACTTC
TRBJ2-2 | TRBD2 | - | TRBV24-1 | CATSEAGAVSTGELFF | TGTGCCACCAGTGAGGCGGGAGCGGTCTCCACCGGGGAGCTGTTTTTT
TRBJ1-1 | - | - | TRBV10-1 | CASSGRGRNTEAFF | TGCGCCAGCAGTGGCAGGGGCCGGAACACTGAAGCTTTCTTT
TRBJ1-2 | - | - | TRBV5-1 | CASSLDTGTNYGYTF | TGCGCCAGCAGCTTGGATACCGGGACAAACTATGGCTACACCTTC
TRBJ2-3 | TRBD2 | - | TRBV6-2/TRBV6-3 | CASSYFSGSGTDTQYF | TGTGCCAGCAGTTACTTCAGCGGGAGTGGCACAGATACGCAGTATTTT
TRBJ2-2 | TRBD1 | - | TRBV9 | CASSVRQGTGELFF | TGTGCCAGCAGCGTCCGACAGGGCACCGGGGAGCTGTTTTTT
TRBJ2-7 | - | once | TRBV9 | CASSVQGNEQYF | TGTGCCAGCAGCGTTCAGGGGAACGAGCAGTACTTC
TRBJ2-3 | - | - | TRBV27 | CASRSTLLDYSTDTQYF | TGTGCCAGCAGATCCACCCTATTGGACTATAGCACAGATACGCAGTATTTT
TRBJ2-6 | TRBD2 | - | TRBV2 | CASLLRPSGRASGANVLTF | TGTGCCAGTCTCTTAAGGCCTAGCGGGAGGGCCAGTGGGGCCAACGTCCTGACTTTC
TRBJ1-3 | - | - | TRBV18 | CASSPFSGSGNTIYF | TGTGCCAGCTCACCATTTTCGGGTTCTGGAAACACCATATATTTT
TRBJ2-5 | TRBD1 | - | TRBV5-1 | CASSPGADRPQETQYF | TGCGCCAGCAGCCCTGGGGCGGACAGGCCCCAAGAGACCCAGTACTTC
TRBJ2-1 | TRBD2 | few | TRBV29-1 | CSVVAGGLEIWENEQFF | TGCAGCGTTGTAGCGGGAGGACTTGAGATTTGGGAAAATGAGCAGTTCTTC
TRBJ1-2 | - | once | TRBV20-1 | CSATGTYGYTF | TGCAGTGCTACAGGAACCTATGGCTACACCTTC